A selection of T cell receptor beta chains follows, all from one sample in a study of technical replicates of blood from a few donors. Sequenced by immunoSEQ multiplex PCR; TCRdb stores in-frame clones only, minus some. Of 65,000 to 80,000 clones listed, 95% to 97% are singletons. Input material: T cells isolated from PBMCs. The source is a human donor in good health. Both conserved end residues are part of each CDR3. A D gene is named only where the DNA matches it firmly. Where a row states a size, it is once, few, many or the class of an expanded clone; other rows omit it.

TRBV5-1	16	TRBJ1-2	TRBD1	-	CASSLTGAEGIWGYTF	TGCGCCAGCAGCTTGACAGGGGCTGAGGGAATATGGGGCTACACCTTC
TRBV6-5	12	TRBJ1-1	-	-	CASVFREGEAFF	TGTGCCAGCGTGTTCAGGGAGGGGGAAGCTTTCTTT
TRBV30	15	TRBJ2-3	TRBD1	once	CAWSLTGVVTDTQYF	TGTGCCTGGAGTTTGACAGGGGTTGTTACAGATACGCAGTATTTT
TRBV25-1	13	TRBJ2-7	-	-	CASSSQGSYEQYF	TGTGCCAGCAGTTCACAGGGCTCCTACGAGCAGTACTTC
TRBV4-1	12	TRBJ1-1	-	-	CASSQRGTEAFF	TGCGCCAGCAGCCAACGGGGCACTGAAGCTTTCTTT
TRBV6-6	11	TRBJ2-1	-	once	CASSSGDVQFF	TGTGCCAGCAGTTCCGGGGATGTACAGTTCTTC
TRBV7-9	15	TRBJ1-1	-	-	CASSLAKADNTEAFF	TGTGCCAGCAGCTTAGCGAAGGCGGATAACACTGAAGCTTTCTTT
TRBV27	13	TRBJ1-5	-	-	CASSLERNQPQHF	TGTGCCAGCAGTTTAGAGCGGAATCAGCCCCAGCATTTT
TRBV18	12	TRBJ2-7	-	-	CASSPAGAEQYF	TGTGCCAGCTCACCCGCGGGGGCCGAGCAGTACTTC
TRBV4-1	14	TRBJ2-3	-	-	CASSQHSSTDTQYF	TGCGCCAGCAGCCAACACTCAAGCACAGATACGCAGTATTTT
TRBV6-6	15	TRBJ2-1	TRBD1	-	CASSYGGQGANEQFF	TGTGCCAGCAGTTATGGTGGACAGGGGGCCAATGAGCAGTTCTTC
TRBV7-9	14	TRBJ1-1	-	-	CASSLVKGYTEAFF	TGTGCCAGCAGCTTAGTGAAGGGGTACACTGAAGCTTTCTTT
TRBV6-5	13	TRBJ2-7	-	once	CASSFRGGYEQYF	TGTGCCAGCAGTTTCAGGGGTGGCTACGAGCAGTACTTC
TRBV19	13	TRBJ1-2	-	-	CASSQGSRYGYTF	TGTGCCAGTTCTCAAGGGAGCCGATATGGCTACACCTTC
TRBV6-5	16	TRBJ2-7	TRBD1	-	CASSYTGQGALYEQYF	TGTGCCAGCAGTTACACAGGACAGGGGGCTCTCTACGAGCAGTACTTC
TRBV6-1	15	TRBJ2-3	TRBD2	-	CASKWASGLEDTQYF	TGTGCCAGCAAATGGGCTAGCGGTCTGGAAGATACGCAGTATTTT
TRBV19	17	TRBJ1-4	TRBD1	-	CASSPRDRGRTNEKLFF	TGTGCCAGTAGTCCCCGCGACAGGGGACGGACTAATGAAAAACTGTTTTTT
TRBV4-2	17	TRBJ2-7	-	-	CASSQDPADYPTLEQYF	TGTGCCAGCAGCCAAGATCCAGCGGACTACCCGACCCTCGAGCAGTACTTC
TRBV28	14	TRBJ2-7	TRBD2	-	CASTDPGLAYEQYF	TGTGCCAGCACCGACCCGGGACTAGCTTACGAGCAGTACTTC
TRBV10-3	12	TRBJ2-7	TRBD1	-	CAISPGTEEQYF	TGTGCCATCAGTCCCGGGACAGAAGAGCAGTACTTC
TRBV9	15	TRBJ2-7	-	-	CASSVGGGISYEQYF	TGTGCCAGCAGCGTAGGAGGCGGGATCTCCTACGAGCAGTACTTC
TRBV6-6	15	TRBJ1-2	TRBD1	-	CASSYLDRGWNGYTF	TGTGCCAGCAGTTACCTTGACAGGGGATGGAATGGCTACACCTTC
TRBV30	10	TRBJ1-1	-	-	CACDSPEAFF	TGTGCCTGCGACTCCCCTGAAGCTTTCTTT
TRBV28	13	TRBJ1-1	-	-	CASSQVLNTEAFF	TGTGCCAGCAGCCAGGTTTTAAACACTGAAGCTTTCTTT
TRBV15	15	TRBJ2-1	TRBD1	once	CATSRGQGVWNEQFF	TGTGCCACCAGCAGGGGTCAGGGGGTATGGAATGAGCAGTTCTTC